In this sample, the clone carrying this T cell receptor beta chain turned up many times. Inclusion characteristics of ophthalmopathy patients comprised a Clinical Activity Score of at least 3, a NOSPECS grade of at least 4, and duration under 3 months. Those patients with uncontrolled infection, other autoimmune disease, pregnancy or lactation were excluded. Each diagnosis was grounded in clinical symptoms, serum thyroxine and TRAb, thyroid ultrasound, and orbital computed tomography. PBMCs were obtained from 9 to 10 ml fresh peripheral blood. CDR1 and CDR2 from the germline V gene are MDHEN and SYDVKM. The germline V and J ends were trimmed by 2 bases and 3 bases, with 20 bases remaining between them. CDR3 length: 17 amino acids. The data are from a study of T cells in Graves' hyperthyroidism and ophthalmopathy. RNA transcripts yielded amplified TCR beta CDR3 regions. First-round RT-PCR with HTBI primers amplified the TCR CDR3 region. TCRdb re-analysed the multiplex PCR reads in MiXCR, keeping a single row per CDR3 protein. The profile covers 300,000 to 500,000 distinct CDR3 sequences, with about an eighth appearing a single time and approximately 27% taken by the ten largest.

Specimen: blood. This sequence was found in a man in his forties or fifties with Graves' ophthalmopathy. The chain couples TRBV28 to TRBJ2-7; D perhaps matches TRBD2 (6 bases). The chain's CDR3 is CASSLGGGSGVLYEQYF. The CDR3 region has the DNA TGTGCCAGCAGTTTAGGAGGTGGTAGCGGAGTTCTCTACGAGCAGTACTTC.